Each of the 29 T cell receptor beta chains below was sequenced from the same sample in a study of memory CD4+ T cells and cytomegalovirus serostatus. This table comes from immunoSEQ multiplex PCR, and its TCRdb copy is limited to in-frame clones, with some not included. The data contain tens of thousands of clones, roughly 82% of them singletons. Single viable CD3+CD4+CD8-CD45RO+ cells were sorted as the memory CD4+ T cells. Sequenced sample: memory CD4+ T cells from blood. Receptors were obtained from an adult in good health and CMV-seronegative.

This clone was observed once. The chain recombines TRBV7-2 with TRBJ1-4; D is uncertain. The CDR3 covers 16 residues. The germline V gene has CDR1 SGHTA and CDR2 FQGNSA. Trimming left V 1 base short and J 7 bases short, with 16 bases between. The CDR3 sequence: CASSLGRVPPSEKLFF. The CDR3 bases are TGTGCCAGCAGCTTAGGGAGGGTACCCCCTAGTGAAAAACTGTTTTTT. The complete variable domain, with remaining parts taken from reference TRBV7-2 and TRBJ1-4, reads GAGVSQSPSNKVTEKGKDVELRCDPISGHTALYWYRQSLGQGLEFLIYFQGNSAPDKSGLPSDRFSAERTGGSVSTLTIQRTQQEDSAVYLCASSLGRVPPSEKLFFGSGTQLSVL.

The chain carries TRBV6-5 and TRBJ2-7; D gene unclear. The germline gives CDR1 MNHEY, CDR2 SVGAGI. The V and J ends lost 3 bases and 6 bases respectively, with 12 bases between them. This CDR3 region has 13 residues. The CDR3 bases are TGTGCCAGCAGTTATACCCCACAGTCCGAGCAGTACTTC. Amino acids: CASSYTPQSEQYF.

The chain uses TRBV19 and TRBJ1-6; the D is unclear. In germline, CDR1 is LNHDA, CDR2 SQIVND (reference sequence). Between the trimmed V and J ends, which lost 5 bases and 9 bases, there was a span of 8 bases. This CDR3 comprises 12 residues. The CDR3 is CASSQRSSPLHF. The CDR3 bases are TGTGCCAGTAGTCAAAGGAGTTCACCCCTCCACTTT.

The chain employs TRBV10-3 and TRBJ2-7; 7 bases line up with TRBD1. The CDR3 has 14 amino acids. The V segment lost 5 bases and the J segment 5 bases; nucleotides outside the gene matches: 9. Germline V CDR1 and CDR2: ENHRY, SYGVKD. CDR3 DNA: TGTGCCATCAGTATACAGGGGTCTGAGAACGAGCAGTACTTC. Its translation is CAISIQGSENEQYF.

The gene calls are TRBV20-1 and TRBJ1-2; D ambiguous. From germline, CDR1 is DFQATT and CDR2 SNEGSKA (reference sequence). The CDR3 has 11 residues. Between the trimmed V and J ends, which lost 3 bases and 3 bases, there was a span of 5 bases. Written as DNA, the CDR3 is TGCAGTGCTAGGACCGACTATGGCTACACCTTC. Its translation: CSARTDYGYTF.

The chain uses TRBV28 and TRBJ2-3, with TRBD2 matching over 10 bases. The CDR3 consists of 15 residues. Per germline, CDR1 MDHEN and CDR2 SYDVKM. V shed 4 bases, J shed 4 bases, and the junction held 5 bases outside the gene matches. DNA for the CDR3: TGTGCCAGCAGTTCCCCAGCGGGGGGGCCAGATACGCAGTATTTT. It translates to CASSSPAGGPDTQYF.

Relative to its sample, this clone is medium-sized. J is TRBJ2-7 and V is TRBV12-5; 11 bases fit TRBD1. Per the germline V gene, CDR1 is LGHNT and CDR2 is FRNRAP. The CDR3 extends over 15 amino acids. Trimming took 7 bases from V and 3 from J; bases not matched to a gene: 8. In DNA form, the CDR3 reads TGTGCTAGTGCCCTGGGGGGGACAGGGGGCTACGAGCAGTACTTC. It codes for CASALGGTGGYEQYF. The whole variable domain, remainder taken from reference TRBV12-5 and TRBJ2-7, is DARVTQTPRHKVTEMGQEVTMRCQPILGHNTVFWYRQTMMQGLELLAYFRNRAPLDDSGMPKDRFSAEMPDATLATLKIQPSEPRDSAVYFCASALGGTGGYEQYFGPGTRLTVT.

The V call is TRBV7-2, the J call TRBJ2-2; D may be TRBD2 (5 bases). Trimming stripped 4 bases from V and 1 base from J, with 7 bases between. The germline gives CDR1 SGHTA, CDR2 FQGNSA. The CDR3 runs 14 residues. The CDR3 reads CASSSGMNTGELFF. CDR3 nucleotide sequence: TGTGCCAGCAGCTCGGGAATGAACACCGGGGAGCTGTTTTTT.

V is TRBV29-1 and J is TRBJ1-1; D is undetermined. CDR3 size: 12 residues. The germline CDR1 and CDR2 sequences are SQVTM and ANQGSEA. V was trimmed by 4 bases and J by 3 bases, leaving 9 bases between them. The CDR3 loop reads CSVANGDTEAFF. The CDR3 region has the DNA TGCAGCGTTGCCAATGGCGACACTGAAGCTTTCTTT.

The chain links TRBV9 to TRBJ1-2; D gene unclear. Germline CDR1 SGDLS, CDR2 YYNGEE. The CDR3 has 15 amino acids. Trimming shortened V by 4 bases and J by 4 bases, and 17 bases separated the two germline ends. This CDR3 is CASSPSEVSSYGYTF. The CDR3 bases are TGTGCCAGCAGCCCCTCCGAGGTCTCTTCCTATGGCTACACCTTC.

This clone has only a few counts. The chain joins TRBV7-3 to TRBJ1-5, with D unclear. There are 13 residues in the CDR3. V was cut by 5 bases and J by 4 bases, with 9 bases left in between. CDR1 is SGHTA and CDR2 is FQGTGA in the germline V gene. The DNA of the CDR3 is TGTGCCAGCAGCAGGGATCGAAATCAGCCCCAGCATTTT. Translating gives CASSRDRNQPQHF.

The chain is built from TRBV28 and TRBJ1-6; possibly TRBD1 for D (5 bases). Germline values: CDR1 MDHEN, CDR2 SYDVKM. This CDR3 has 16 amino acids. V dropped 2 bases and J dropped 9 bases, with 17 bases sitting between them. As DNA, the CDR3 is TGTGCCAGCAGTTTAAGAGGTGGGGCTGTCGGTTCACCCCTCCACTTT. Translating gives CASSLRGGAVGSPLHF.

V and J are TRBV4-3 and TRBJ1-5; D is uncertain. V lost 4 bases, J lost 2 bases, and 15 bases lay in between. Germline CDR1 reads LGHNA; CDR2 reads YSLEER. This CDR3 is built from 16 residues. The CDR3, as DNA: TGCGCCAGCAGCCGCGTCCTGGGTACAGGCAATCAGCCCCAGCATTTT. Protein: CASSRVLGTGNQPQHF.

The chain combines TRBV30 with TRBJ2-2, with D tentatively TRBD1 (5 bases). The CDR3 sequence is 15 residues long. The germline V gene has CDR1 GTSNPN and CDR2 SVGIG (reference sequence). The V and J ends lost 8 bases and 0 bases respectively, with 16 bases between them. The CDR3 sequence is CASQLHRSNTGELFF. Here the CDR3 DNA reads TGTGCCAGCCAATTGCACAGGTCGAACACCGGGGAGCTGTTTTTT.

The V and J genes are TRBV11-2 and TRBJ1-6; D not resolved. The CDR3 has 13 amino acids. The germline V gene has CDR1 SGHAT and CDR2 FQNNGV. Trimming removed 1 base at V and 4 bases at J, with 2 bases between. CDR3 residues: CASSLGYNSPLHF. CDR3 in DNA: TGTGCCAGCAGCTTAGGGTATAATTCACCCCTCCACTTT.

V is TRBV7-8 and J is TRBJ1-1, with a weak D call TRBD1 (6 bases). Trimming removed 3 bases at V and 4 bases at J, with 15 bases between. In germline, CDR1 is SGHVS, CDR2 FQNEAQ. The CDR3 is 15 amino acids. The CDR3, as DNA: TGTGCCAGCAGCTTTTACTTACAGGGATCCACTGAAGCTTTCTTT. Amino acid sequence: CASSFYLQGSTEAFF.

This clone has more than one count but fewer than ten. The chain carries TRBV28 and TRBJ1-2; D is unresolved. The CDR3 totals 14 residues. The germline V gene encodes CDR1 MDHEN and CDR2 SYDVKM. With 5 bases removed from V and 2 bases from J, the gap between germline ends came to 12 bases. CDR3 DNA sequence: TGTGCCAGCAGTATAGACGATGGAAACTATGGCTACACCTTC. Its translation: CASSIDDGNYGYTF.

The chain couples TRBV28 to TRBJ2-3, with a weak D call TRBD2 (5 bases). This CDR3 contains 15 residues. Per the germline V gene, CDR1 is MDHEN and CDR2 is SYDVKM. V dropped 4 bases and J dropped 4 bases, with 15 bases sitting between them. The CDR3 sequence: CASSSLVEASDTQYF. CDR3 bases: TGTGCCAGCAGTTCGCTAGTGGAGGCCTCAGATACGCAGTATTTT.

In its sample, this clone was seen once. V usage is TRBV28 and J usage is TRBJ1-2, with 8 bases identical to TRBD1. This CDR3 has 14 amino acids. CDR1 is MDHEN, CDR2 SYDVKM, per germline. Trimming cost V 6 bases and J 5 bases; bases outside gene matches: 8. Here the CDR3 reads CASRRGQAIYGYTF. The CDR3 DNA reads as TGTGCCAGCAGGAGGGGACAGGCTATTTATGGCTACACCTTC.

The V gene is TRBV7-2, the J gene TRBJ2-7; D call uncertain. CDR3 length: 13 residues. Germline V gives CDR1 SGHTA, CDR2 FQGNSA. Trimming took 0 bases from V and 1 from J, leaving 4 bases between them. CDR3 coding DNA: TGTGCCAGCAGCTTAGCGAATTCCTACGAGCAGTACTTC. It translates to CASSLANSYEQYF.

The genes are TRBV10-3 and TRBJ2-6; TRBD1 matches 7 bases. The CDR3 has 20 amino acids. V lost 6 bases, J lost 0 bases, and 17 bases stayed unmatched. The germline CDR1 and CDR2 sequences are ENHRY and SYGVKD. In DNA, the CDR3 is TGTGCCATCAGGACCATGGGACAGTATCAAACCTCCTCTGGGGCCAACGTCCTGACTTTC. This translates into CAIRTMGQYQTSSGANVLTF.

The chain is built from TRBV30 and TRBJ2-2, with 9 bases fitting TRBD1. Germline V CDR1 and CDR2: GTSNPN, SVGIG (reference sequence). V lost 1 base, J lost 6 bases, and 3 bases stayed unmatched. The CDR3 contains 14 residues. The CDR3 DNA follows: TGTGCCTGGAGTGGGACAGGGGCTCCCGGGGAGCTGTTTTTT. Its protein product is CAWSGTGAPGELFF. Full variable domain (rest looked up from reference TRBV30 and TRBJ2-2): SQTIHQWPATLVQPVGSPLSLECTVEGTSNPNLYWYRQAAGRGLQLLFYSVGIGQISSEVPQNLSASRPQDRQFILSSKKLLLSDSGFYLCAWSGTGAPGELFFGEGSRLTVL.

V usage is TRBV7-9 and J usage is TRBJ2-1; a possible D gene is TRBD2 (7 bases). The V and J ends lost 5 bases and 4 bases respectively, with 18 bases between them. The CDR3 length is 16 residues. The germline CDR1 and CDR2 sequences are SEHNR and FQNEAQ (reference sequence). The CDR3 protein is CASSPRGGGTYNEQFF. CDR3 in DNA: TGTGCCAGCAGCCCCCGGGGAGGGGGGACATACAATGAGCAGTTCTTC.

CDR3 sequence: CASSSSMANEKLFF. The CDR3 nucleotides read TGTGCCAGCAGTTCATCGATGGCTAATGAAAAACTGTTTTTT. V gene TRBV6-5 combines with J gene TRBJ1-4; D not resolved. The germline V and J ends were trimmed by 4 bases and 3 bases, with 9 bases remaining between them. CDR1 and CDR2 from the germline V gene are MNHEY and SVGAGI. The CDR3 runs 14 residues.

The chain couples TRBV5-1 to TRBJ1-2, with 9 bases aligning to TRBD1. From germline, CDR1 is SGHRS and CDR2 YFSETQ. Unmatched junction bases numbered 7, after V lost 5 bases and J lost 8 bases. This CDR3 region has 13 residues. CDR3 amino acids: CASSPATGGGYTF. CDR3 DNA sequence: TGCGCCAGCAGTCCTGCGACAGGGGGGGGCTACACCTTC.

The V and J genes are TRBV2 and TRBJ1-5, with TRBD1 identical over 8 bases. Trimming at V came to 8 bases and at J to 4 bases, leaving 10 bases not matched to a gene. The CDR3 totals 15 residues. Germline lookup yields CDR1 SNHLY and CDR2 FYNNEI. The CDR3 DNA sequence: TGTGCCAGCTCCAGCGGACAGGGAGGGAATCAGCCCCAGCATTTT. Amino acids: CASSSGQGGNQPQHF.

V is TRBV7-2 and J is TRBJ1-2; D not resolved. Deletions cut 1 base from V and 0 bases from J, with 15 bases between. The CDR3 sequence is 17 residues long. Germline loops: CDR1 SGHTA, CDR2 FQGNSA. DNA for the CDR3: TGTGCCAGCAGCTTAGGGGCGATGGGTTCCCCTAACTATGGCTACACCTTC. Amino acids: CASSLGAMGSPNYGYTF.

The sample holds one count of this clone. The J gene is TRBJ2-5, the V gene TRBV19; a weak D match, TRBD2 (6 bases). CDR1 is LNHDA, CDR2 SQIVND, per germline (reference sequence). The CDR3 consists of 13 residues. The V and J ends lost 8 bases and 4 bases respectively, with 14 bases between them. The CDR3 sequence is CASSWRGRETQYF. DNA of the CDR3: TGTGCCAGTTCCTGGCGGGGTCGAGAGACCCAGTACTTC.

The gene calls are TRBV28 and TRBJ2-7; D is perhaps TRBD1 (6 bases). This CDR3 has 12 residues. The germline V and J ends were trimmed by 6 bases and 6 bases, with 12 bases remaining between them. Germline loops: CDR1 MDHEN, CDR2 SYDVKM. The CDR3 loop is CASSSTGSEQYF. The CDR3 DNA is TGTGCCAGCAGCAGTACAGGGAGCGAGCAGTACTTC.